Listed below are T cell receptor beta chains from one sample, sequenced in a study of shared clonotypes between healthy human individuals. This table comes from immunoSEQ multiplex PCR, and its TCRdb copy is limited to in-frame clones, with some not included. Seen here are roughly 2,300,000 clones, 80% to 95% observed once, and the top ten hold more than 0.35%. The sequenced sample consisted of naive CD4+ T cells from PBMCs. These receptor sequences come from a young man in good health. Some clones in this sample may be carry-over from other donors' samples. CDR3s leave out the opening cysteine and the closing phenylalanine or tryptophan. Fields, in order: CDR3 protein, J gene, V gene.

ASSFSAGGDEQF,TRBJ2-1,TRBV7-9
ASSKRDTFSYEQY,TRBJ2-7,TRBV28
ASSLNQGVYEQY,TRBJ2-7,TRBV7-9
ASSLLDRVGGYT,TRBJ1-2,TRBV4-2
ASSLATGGRKY,TRBJ2-7,TRBV5-6
ASSAIAGDTQY,TRBJ2-3,TRBV5-1
ASSVDAANTGELF,TRBJ2-2,TRBV9
ASSLTSRETQY,TRBJ2-5,TRBV6-5
ASSPLTSGMDEQY,TRBJ2-7,TRBV5-1
ASSLVGPGTETQY,TRBJ2-5,TRBV5-1
ASSYRQGGGYT,TRBJ1-2,TRBV6-5
ASSSFDSPLH,TRBJ1-6,TRBV28
ASSPLGGSGSADTQY,TRBJ2-3,TRBV9
ASRVTGHTSTDTQY,TRBJ2-3,TRBV5-1
ASRGLAVNNEQF,TRBJ2-1,TRBV2
ASSSPYRTGSYEQY,TRBJ2-7,TRBV28
ASSPRGATYNEQF,TRBJ2-1,TRBV11-3
ASSTTGFGEQY,TRBJ2-7,TRBV5-1
ASSPKPNEKLF,TRBJ1-4,TRBV5-5
ASITAGTSGRGGDYEQY,TRBJ2-7,TRBV28
ASSLAFFGSATEAF,TRBJ1-1,TRBV7-9
ASSLFRAQPQH,TRBJ1-5,TRBV7-2
ASSETEGPDTQY,TRBJ2-3,TRBV2
ASSQGPASSYNSPLH,TRBJ1-6,TRBV4-3
ASSYLRRTETQY,TRBJ2-5,TRBV6-5
ASSGRGWSEAF,TRBJ1-1,TRBV2
ASSGGRGVGEQY,TRBJ2-7,TRBV2
ASSRTGSNTEAF,TRBJ1-1,TRBV5-1
ASKPGPDRFREQY,TRBJ2-7,TRBV2
ASSFAGGGTEAF,TRBJ1-1,TRBV5-1
ASSLTGTGANVLT,TRBJ2-6,TRBV28
ASSLEGLWGAGGETQY,TRBJ2-5,TRBV11-2
ASSQGSNQPQH,TRBJ1-5,TRBV9
ASTPDRGWTEAF,TRBJ1-1,TRBV6-1
ASSFGGSYEQY,TRBJ2-7,TRBV5-1
ASSLNGQGLEETQY,TRBJ2-5,TRBV5-1
ASSPNAGAEAF,TRBJ1-1,TRBV28
ASSLEAGTNNEQF,TRBJ2-1,TRBV5-4
ASSIAGLANNEQF,TRBJ2-1,TRBV19
ASSSTGGPETQY,TRBJ2-5,TRBV28
ASRLTGGNEKLF,TRBJ1-4,TRBV5-6
ASSLAGLAASGGEQF,TRBJ2-1,TRBV5-1
ASSAPGQGVKQPQH,TRBJ1-5,TRBV28
ASSQRQPLGIRGYT,TRBJ1-2,TRBV14
ASSWQDRGQETQY,TRBJ2-5,TRBV2
ASSLGLAGRTYNEQF,TRBJ2-1,TRBV4-1
ASSMDRLNTEAF,TRBJ1-1,TRBV5-1
ASSPPVLPNEQF,TRBJ2-1,TRBV18
SVKAGSYNEQF,TRBJ2-1,TRBV29-1
SVEGGQGVDTQY,TRBJ2-3,TRBV29-1
ASSSRVKGLSYNEQF,TRBJ2-1,TRBV28
ASSPVTGSGELF,TRBJ2-2,TRBV7-2
ASSETGVYGYT,TRBJ1-2,TRBV7-2
ASSFGSQPGNTIY,TRBJ1-3,TRBV5-4
ASSGSGTYTGELF,TRBJ2-2,TRBV5-1
ASSLGLQTEAF,TRBJ1-1,TRBV11-2